The 9 T cell receptor beta chains below come from one sample, sequenced in a study of cytomegalovirus exposure and HLA in healthy donors. A multiplex PCR was run with 60 Vbeta primers and 13 Jbeta primers. The table came from immunoSEQ multiplex PCR; TCRdb's copy has only in-frame clones and leaves some out. The table lists hundreds of thousands of clones, approximately 79% of them singletons. The sequencing input was PBMCs. The receptors were gathered from a girl aged 2 to 9 in good health and CMV-seronegative.

This clone was seen a few times. V gene TRBV10-2 combines with J gene TRBJ2-1, with TRBD2 identical over 7 bases. CDR3 length: 13 residues. From germline, CDR1 is WSHSY and CDR2 SAAADI. The V gene end was trimmed by 8 bases and the J gene end by 4 bases; junction bases not matched to a gene: 5. This chain's CDR3 is CASGRARYNEQFF. The CDR3 nucleotides read TGCGCCAGCGGGAGGGCGAGGTACAATGAGCAGTTCTTC.

V usage is TRBV4-1 and J usage is TRBJ2-5; 12 bases are shared with TRBD1. V shed 5 bases and J 5 bases; nucleotides not matched to a gene: 9. CDR3 length: 16 residues. Germline V gene data show CDR1 as MGHRA and CDR2 as YSYEKL. DNA for the CDR3: TGCGCCAGCAGCTCGCCCGGGACAGGGGGCAGGGAGACCCAGTACTTC. This encodes CASSSPGTGGRETQYF.

V and J are TRBV15 and TRBJ1-5, with unresolved D. Per the germline V gene, CDR1 is LNHNV and CDR2 is YYDKDF (reference sequence). V lost 2 bases and J 7 bases, leaving 9 bases between the germline ends. There are 13 residues in the CDR3. The CDR3 DNA follows: TGTGCCACCAGCAGATCCCTAAACCAGCCCCAGCATTTT. Its translation is CATSRSLNQPQHF.

This rearrangement joins TRBV2 to TRBJ1-5; D not resolved. The CDR3 consists of 14 residues. Germline V lookup: CDR1 SNHLY, CDR2 FYNNEI. The V gene lost 0 bases and the J gene lost 7 bases, with 10 bases spanning the gap. The CDR3 nucleotides read TGTGCCAGCAGTGAAGCTGTCGGGGAACAGCCCCAGCATTTT. It encodes CASSEAVGEQPQHF.

A few counts support this clone. This chain uses TRBV19 with TRBJ2-6, with 11 bases fitting TRBD1. V gave up 6 bases and J gave up 1 base; unmatched junction bases: 5. CDR1 LNHDA and CDR2 SQIVND come from the germline V gene (reference sequence). CDR3 length: 17 residues. CDR3 sequence reads: CASRPGTGGSGANVLTF. CDR3 in DNA: TGTGCCAGTAGGCCCGGGACAGGGGGTTCTGGGGCCAACGTCCTGACTTTC.

The chain uses TRBV5-4 and TRBJ1-1; 9 bases fit TRBD1. The CDR3 is 16 amino acids. V gave up 4 bases and J gave up 4 bases; unmatched junction bases: 11. CDR1 is SGHNT and CDR2 is YYREEE in the germline V gene (reference sequence). CDR3: CASSPAKGTGPTEAFF. In DNA, the CDR3 is TGTGCCAGCAGCCCGGCCAAGGGGACAGGGCCCACTGAAGCTTTCTTT.

V gene TRBV2 combines with J gene TRBJ1-6, with TRBD1 as a possible D gene (5 bases). V was pared by 6 bases and J by 7 bases, with 13 bases between. This CDR3 is 14 amino acids long. Germline V gene data show CDR1 as SNHLY and CDR2 as FYNNEI. This chain's CDR3 is CASRTDTLNSPLHF. CDR3 nucleotide sequence: TGTGCCAGCAGGACGGACACCCTAAATTCACCCCTCCACTTT.

The rearrangement joins TRBV18 to TRBJ1-4; maybe TRBD1 (6 bases). Germline CDR1 reads KGHSH; CDR2 reads LQKENI. Trimming pared 9 bases from V and 2 bases from J, leaving 16 bases between. This CDR3 is built from 15 residues. This CDR3 is CASFTARGTNEKLFF. The CDR3 bases are TGTGCCAGTTTCACGGCCAGGGGCACTAATGAAAAACTGTTTTTT.

This sequence joins TRBV9 and TRBJ1-2, with a possible D match to TRBD1 (6 bases). CDR3 size: 15 residues. V was pared by 3 bases and J by 3 bases, with 15 bases between. Germline CDR1 reads SGDLS; CDR2 reads YYNGEE. CDR3 DNA: TGTGCCAGCAGCGCCGGACAGCGCGCGTACTATGGCTACACCTTC. Translation: CASSAGQRAYYGYTF.